These 22 T cell receptor beta chains came from one sample sequenced in a study of shared clonotypes between healthy human individuals. Sequencing was performed with immunoSEQ multiplex PCR; in TCRdb, only in-frame clones are kept and a portion is missing. The table has 550,000 to 850,000 clones, 72% seen once. Input material: memory CD4+ T cells sorted from blood. The subset here: CD45RA-negative fraction. All receptors derive from a woman aged 25-40 years in good health.

The rearrangement joins TRBV7-9 to TRBJ1-2; 7 nucleotides line up with TRBD1. After removal of 3 bases from V and 4 bases from J, the junction contained 11 bases not matched to a gene. Germline lookup yields CDR1 SEHNR and CDR2 FQNEAQ (reference sequence). The CDR3 has 16 amino acids. As DNA, the CDR3 is TGTGCCAGCAGCTTTCCCCGGGACAGCCTTCGCTATGGCTACACCTTC. As protein: CASSFPRDSLRYGYTF.

The chain uses TRBV4-1 and TRBJ1-6, with 7 bases matching TRBD1. Per the germline V gene, CDR1 is MGHRA and CDR2 is YSYEKL. The junction had 9 bases not matched to a gene; V was cut back by 2 bases and J by 14 bases. The CDR3 is 14 residues long. In nucleotides, the CDR3 is TGCGCCAGCAGCCAACGGGACAGCCCTGTTACCCTCCACTTT. Its protein is CASSQRDSPVTLHF.

The chain links TRBV5-1 to TRBJ2-7; no reliable D call. CDR3 length equals 13 residues. CDR1 and CDR2 from the germline V gene are SGHRS and YFSETQ. V gave up 3 bases and J gave up 3 bases, with 10 bases separating them. CDR3 in amino acids: CASSWSLDYEQYF. The CDR3 DNA reads as TGCGCCAGCAGCTGGTCCCTTGACTACGAGCAGTACTTC.

The chain recombines TRBV28 with TRBJ2-7; a weak D match, TRBD2 (5 bases). V was trimmed by 7 bases and J by 1 base, leaving 11 bases between them. The CDR3 runs to 13 residues. Germline CDR1 is MDHEN and CDR2 is SYDVKM. CDR3 DNA sequence: TGTGCCAGCACGGACTTTATGTCCTACGAGCAGTACTTC. Its protein product is CASTDFMSYEQYF.

The V and J genes are TRBV5-1 and TRBJ2-7, with TRBD2 matching over 8 bases. Per the germline V gene, CDR1 is SGHRS and CDR2 is YFSETQ. This CDR3 is built from 15 residues. With V trimmed by 4 bases and J by 0 bases, 6 bases remained unmatched. This CDR3 reads CASSLISGSSYEQYF. CDR3 DNA: TGCGCCAGCAGCCTTATCAGCGGGAGCTCCTACGAGCAGTACTTC.

V is TRBV5-4 and J is TRBJ2-5; no reliable D call. The CDR3 runs 15 residues. The V end lost 3 bases, the J end lost 3 bases, and 15 bases lay between the germline ends. CDR1 is SGHNT and CDR2 is YYREEE in the germline V gene (reference sequence). This chain's CDR3 is CASSSFSIGKETQYF. The CDR3 nucleotides read TGTGCCAGCAGCTCTTTTTCCATAGGTAAAGAGACCCAGTACTTC.

V gene TRBV19 combines with J gene TRBJ2-5; 8 bases agree with TRBD1. The CDR3 extends over 14 amino acids. V was pared by 6 bases and J by 5 bases, with 8 bases of the junction left unmatched. Germline-derived CDR1 and CDR2 are LNHDA and SQIVND (reference sequence). CDR3 in DNA: TGTGCCAGTAGGTTGACAGGGGTGGGGGAGACCCAGTACTTC. The encoded protein is CASRLTGVGETQYF.

The chain joins TRBV30 to TRBJ1-1; a weak D match, TRBD1 (5 bases). The CDR3 length is 13 residues. V lost 0 bases and J 1 base, leaving 6 bases between the germline ends. CDR1 GTSNPN and CDR2 SVGIG come from the germline V gene (reference sequence). This CDR3 is CAWSVDRNTEAFF. As DNA, the CDR3 is TGTGCCTGGAGTGTAGACAGGAACACTGAAGCTTTCTTT.

The chain uses TRBV28 and TRBJ2-3; TRBD2 might be the D (6 bases). The CDR3 runs 14 residues. CDR1 MDHEN and CDR2 SYDVKM come from the germline V gene. Trimming took off 7 bases at V and 0 bases at J, with 11 bases between the two ends. This CDR3 is CASKSGGSTDTQYF. CDR3 coding DNA: TGTGCCAGCAAGAGCGGAGGGAGCACAGATACGCAGTATTTT.

V and J are TRBV4-1 and TRBJ2-1; D is ambiguous. V dropped 6 bases and J dropped 8 bases, with 20 bases sitting between them. The CDR3 extends over 15 amino acids. Germline V gives CDR1 MGHRA, CDR2 YSYEKL. The CDR3 protein is CASSPRVYGRDEQFF. The CDR3 DNA reads TGCGCCAGCAGTCCCCGGGTCTACGGAAGGGATGAGCAGTTCTTC.

The genes are TRBV29-1 and TRBJ1-1; D may be TRBD1 (5 bases). Between the trimmed V and J ends, which lost 6 bases and 1 base, there was a span of 15 bases. CDR1 is SQVTM, CDR2 ANQGSEA, per germline. This CDR3 spans 14 amino acids. This CDR3 reads CSVGQKGSNTEAFF. The CDR3 DNA follows: TGCAGCGTGGGGCAGAAGGGTTCGAACACTGAAGCTTTCTTT.

V is TRBV4-2 and J is TRBJ2-7; 11 bases fit TRBD1. CDR1 and CDR2 from the germline V gene are LGHNA and YNFKEQ. The J segment lost 2 bases and the V segment lost 4 bases, leaving 4 bases of the junction unmatched. The CDR3 covers 15 residues. The CDR3 nucleotides are TGTGCCAGCAGCCCGACGGGACAGGGGGCCTACGAGCAGTACTTC. Translated, it gives CASSPTGQGAYEQYF.

J is TRBJ1-5 and V is TRBV19; TRBD1 is a possible D gene (5 bases). The CDR3 runs to 16 residues. Between the trimmed V and J ends, which lost 7 bases and 2 bases, there was a span of 18 bases. Per germline, CDR1 LNHDA and CDR2 SQIVND (reference sequence). The chain's CDR3 is CASTRRGLGGNQPQHF. CDR3 in DNA: TGTGCCAGTACCAGGCGGGGGTTGGGGGGCAATCAGCCCCAGCATTTT.

The chain is built from TRBV5-1 and TRBJ2-7; 9 bases fit TRBD2. Per the germline V gene, CDR1 is SGHRS and CDR2 is YFSETQ. The V gene end was trimmed by 0 bases and the J gene end by 1 base; junction bases not matched to a gene: 8. The CDR3 consists of 17 residues. DNA for the CDR3: TGCGCCAGCAGCTTGGAGGCGGCTAGCGGGACTTCCTACGAGCAGTACTTC. Its protein product is CASSLEAASGTSYEQYF.

The chain joins TRBV25-1 to TRBJ2-7; D perhaps matches TRBD1 (6 bases). Trimming shortened V by 3 bases and J by 2 bases, and 14 bases separated the two germline ends. The CDR3 is made up of 15 amino acids. Germline values: CDR1 MGHDK, CDR2 SYGVNS. CDR3 in amino acids: CASSDSTGRTYEQYF. The CDR3 DNA reads as TGTGCCAGCAGTGATAGTACAGGGCGCACCTACGAGCAGTACTTC.

V usage is TRBV20-1 and J usage is TRBJ2-7, with D unresolved. Looked up from germline, CDR1 is DFQATT and CDR2 is SNEGSKA (reference sequence). With 2 bases removed from V and 7 bases from J, the gap between germline ends came to 9 bases. This CDR3 is built from 11 residues. Here the CDR3 DNA reads TGCAGTGCTAGAACGTTACAGGAGCAGTACTTC. The encoded protein is CSARTLQEQYF.

The rearrangement links TRBV19 to TRBJ1-1; D may be TRBD1 (5 bases). The V and J ends lost 5 bases and 5 bases respectively, with 12 bases between them. The length of the CDR3 is 13 residues. The germline gives CDR1 LNHDA, CDR2 SQIVND (reference sequence). CDR3: CASSFQGGTEAFF. The CDR3 DNA reads as TGTGCCAGTAGTTTCCAGGGTGGAACTGAAGCTTTCTTT.

V usage is TRBV2 and J usage is TRBJ2-2; D unresolved. V was trimmed by 5 bases and J by 0 bases, leaving 10 bases between them. This CDR3 spans 15 amino acids. Germline CDR1 and CDR2: SNHLY and FYNNEI. The chain's CDR3 is CASSRLTSNTGELFF. CDR3 bases: TGTGCCAGCAGTCGGCTGACCTCGAACACCGGGGAGCTGTTTTTT.

The V and J genes are TRBV5-6 and TRBJ1-3; no reliable D call. CDR1 is SGHDT and CDR2 is YYEEEE in the germline V gene. V was shortened by 0 bases and J by 0 bases, with 10 bases between the two germline ends. This CDR3 is built from 16 residues. CDR3 protein: CASSLGFAISGNTIYF. The CDR3 DNA sequence: TGTGCCAGCAGCTTGGGATTTGCGATCTCTGGAAACACCATATATTTT.

The chain employs TRBV2 and TRBJ2-7; no definite D call. The CDR3 is 13 amino acids. Germline V CDR1 and CDR2: SNHLY, FYNNEI. The ends were cut back, 4 bases at V and 0 bases at J, with 7 bases in the middle. The CDR3 loop is CASSVGFSYEQYF. CDR3 nucleotides: TGTGCCAGCAGTGTTGGATTCTCCTACGAGCAGTACTTC.

This chain joins TRBV7-8 and TRBJ2-6; D could derive from TRBD1 or TRBD2 (5 bases each). The germline V gene encodes CDR1 SGHVS and CDR2 FQNEAQ. The V gene lost 5 bases and the J gene lost 2 bases, with 16 bases spanning the gap. The CDR3 totals 17 residues. CDR3 nucleotide sequence: TGTGCCAGCAGCCCCGGAACCGTGGGGGCTGGGGCCAACGTCCTGACTTTC. It encodes CASSPGTVGAGANVLTF.

The V gene is TRBV7-2, the J gene TRBJ2-7; no clear D. CDR1 is SGHTA, CDR2 FQGNSA, per germline. CDR3 length equals 12 residues. Deletions cut 4 bases from V and 6 bases from J, with 10 bases between. The CDR3 is CASSSPSGEQYF. The DNA for the CDR3 is TGTGCCAGCAGCTCCCCGTCGGGCGAGCAGTACTTC.